These 3 T cell receptor beta chains were all obtained from the same sample, sequenced in a study of T-cell memory formation after mild COVID-19. One entry per CDR3 protein results from TCRdb running MiXCR on the 5' RACE reads. The data show around 300,000 distinct CDR3 sequences, 10% to 15% seen once. Sequences were obtained from PBMCs or a T cell subset sorted from them (not recorded which). Receptor source: a man younger than 35 who had mild COVID-19 (a few samples of this study predate the infection). Cell type and time point are not known.

The table lists this clonotype with many counts. The J gene is TRBJ2-2, the V gene TRBV6-5; 9 bases agree with TRBD1. The germline CDR1 and CDR2 sequences are MNHEY and SVGAGI. J was trimmed by 6 bases and V by 5 bases; bases with no gene match: 7. CDR3 size: 15 residues. The CDR3 region has the DNA TGTGCCAGCAGTCTGGGGACAGGGCCCCCCGGGGAGCTGTTTTTT. Its translation: CASSLGTGPPGELFF.

The rearrangement links TRBV5-1 to TRBJ1-2, with D maybe TRBD1 (5 bases). The germline V gene has CDR1 SGHRS and CDR2 YFSETQ. V shed 0 bases and J shed 4 bases, with 13 bases lying between them. The CDR3 covers 15 residues. The CDR3: CASSLDAGVLYGYTF. Written as DNA, the CDR3 is TGCGCCAGCAGCTTGGATGCGGGGGTCCTCTATGGCTACACCTTC.

At least ten counts were recorded for this clonotype. J is TRBJ2-5 and V is TRBV3-1; D is uncertain. The V gene lost 4 bases and the J gene lost 2 bases, with 5 bases spanning the gap. The CDR3 has 12 amino acids. Germline V gene sequence: CDR1 LGHDT, CDR2 YNNKEL (reference sequence). The CDR3 spells CASSRLQETQYF. The CDR3, as DNA: TGTGCCAGCAGCCGCCTTCAAGAGACCCAGTACTTC.